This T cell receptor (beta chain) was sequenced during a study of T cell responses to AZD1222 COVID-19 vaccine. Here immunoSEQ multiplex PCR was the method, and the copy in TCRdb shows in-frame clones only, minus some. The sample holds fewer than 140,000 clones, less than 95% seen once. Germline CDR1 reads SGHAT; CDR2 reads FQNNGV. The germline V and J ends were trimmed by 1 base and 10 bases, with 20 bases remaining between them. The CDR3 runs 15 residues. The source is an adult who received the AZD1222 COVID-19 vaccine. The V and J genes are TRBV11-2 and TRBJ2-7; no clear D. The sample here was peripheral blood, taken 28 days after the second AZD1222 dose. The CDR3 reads CASSLAPGPQKLQYF. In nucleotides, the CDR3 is TGTGCCAGCAGCTTAGCCCCGGGTCCCCAAAAGCTCCAGTACTTC.